Described below is a single T cell receptor beta chain sequence and its context. The data stem from a study of blood T cell repertoires in COVID-19. About the study: Researchers got acute and convalescent COVID-19 samples from the United States, Italy and Spain.

Participant reports of clinical history set cohort assignment. Before being deemed recovered, Cohort 3 donors had two negative PCRs, clearance, or symptom resolution. Authors' data handling: Nucleated cell counts were estimated from reference gene primer amplification. Sequenced by immunoSEQ multiplex PCR; TCRdb stores in-frame clones only, minus some. Clone size and the V and J calls come from that table; the DNA yielded D and trimming. In the table there are 250,000 to 300,000 clones, just under 90% of which are singletons. This CDR3 is 16 amino acids long. V was shortened by 3 bases and J by 6 bases, with 17 bases between the two germline ends. The germline gives CDR1 MDHEN, CDR2 SYDVKM.

V usage is TRBV28 and J usage is TRBJ2-2, with D perhaps TRBD1 (6 bases). The sample comprised PBMCs or T cells enriched from blood (not recorded which). This sequence originates from a woman aged 55-69 years who had recovered from COVID-19. CDR3 sequence: CASSLAPGQGPGELFF. The CDR3 DNA is TGTGCCAGCAGTTTGGCACCGGGCCAGGGGCCCGGGGAGCTGTTTTTT. Drawing the rest from reference TRBV28 and TRBJ2-2, the complete variable domain is DVKVTQSSRYLVKRTGEKVFLECVQDMDHENMFWYRQDPGLGLRLIYFSYDVKMKEKGDIPEGYSVSREKKERFSLILESASTNQTSMYLCASSLAPGQGPGELFFGEGSRLTVL.